Below, 21 T cell receptor beta chains from the same sample are listed, as sequenced in a study of CD8 T cells in ankylosing spondylitis. Findings and caveats of the study: Seemingly distinctive of ankylosing spondylitis blood was a TCR beta motif formed by eight highly homologous variants.

TCRdb ran MiXCR on the 5' RACE reads and lists one entry per CDR3 protein. The sample holds about 800,000 distinct CDR3 sequences; about 11% are singletons and the top ten take approximately 0.46%. No antigens are known for them. Specimen: blood, either unsorted or a sorted T cell fraction (not recorded which). The receptors here all came from a male donor with ankylosing spondylitis.

There are a few counts of this clonotype. CDR3 loop: CASSLALAGGTYQETQYF. DNA of the CDR3: TGCGCCAGCAGCTTGGCCCTAGCGGGGGGAACGTACCAAGAGACCCAGTACTTC. The chain recombines TRBV5-1 with TRBJ2-5, with 11 bases matching TRBD2. Trimming removed 0 bases from V and 0 bases from J; junction bases left unmatched: 7. Germline lookup yields CDR1 SGHRS and CDR2 YFSETQ. The CDR3 consists of 18 residues.

This clonotype was counted between two and nine times. V is TRBV20-1 and J is TRBJ2-2; D is possibly TRBD2 (6 bases). With 6 bases removed from V and 1 base from J, the gap between germline ends came to 12 bases. From germline, CDR1 is DFQATT and CDR2 SNEGSKA (reference sequence). The CDR3 consists of 14 residues. CDR3: CSADGLLNTGELFF. The CDR3 nucleotides read TGCAGTGCCGATGGACTATTGAACACCGGGGAGCTGTTTTTT.

The table lists this clonotype with a few counts. The chain links TRBV29-1 to TRBJ1-4; D unresolved. Germline V CDR1 and CDR2: SQVTM, ANQGSEA. This CDR3 spans 13 amino acids. Trimming shortened V by 3 bases and J by 7 bases, and 12 bases separated the two germline ends. Written as DNA, the CDR3 is TGCAGCGTTGAGGACCCCCGTTCTGAAAAACTGTTTTTT. Amino acids: CSVEDPRSEKLFF.

This clonotype was seen once. The V gene is TRBV4-3, the J gene TRBJ2-3, with 9 bases lining up with TRBD2. The CDR3 has 16 amino acids. V lost 1 base to trimming and J lost 5 bases; unmatched junction nucleotides: 7. Germline V gives CDR1 LGHNA, CDR2 YSLEER. For the CDR3, the DNA is TGCGCCAGCAGCCAAGTCGTTAGCGGGGGCAGAGATACGCAGTATTTT. Amino acid sequence: CASSQVVSGGRDTQYF.

This clonotype was found many times. The genes are TRBV12-3 or TRBV12-4 and TRBJ1-5, with D unresolved. The CDR3 totals 15 residues. The ends were cut back, 8 bases at V and 2 bases at J, with 16 bases in the middle. The CDR3 DNA reads TGTGCCAGCTGCCCGGTTACCACTGGCAATCAGCCCCAGCATTTT. It is translated as CASCPVTTGNQPQHF.

The chain is built from TRBV29-1 and TRBJ1-6; 7 nucleotides align to TRBD1. This CDR3 is built from 13 residues. Germline V gene data show CDR1 as SQVTM and CDR2 as ANQGSEA. With 6 bases clipped from V and 8 bases from J, the junction kept 7 bases outside the gene matches. The CDR3 region has the DNA TGCAGCGTGCGTACCCAGGGGGATTCACCCCTCCACTTT. This encodes CSVRTQGDSPLHF.

A few counts support this clonotype. The CDR3 DNA reads as TGCGCCAGCAGCTCGCCCCTGGGGAACTTTAATTCACCCCTCCACTTT. Protein sequence: CASSSPLGNFNSPLHF. This chain uses TRBV5-1 with TRBJ1-6; no firm D call. V was shortened by 3 bases and J by 6 bases, with 16 bases between the two germline ends. The CDR3 loop spans 16 amino acids. Germline CDR1 and CDR2: SGHRS and YFSETQ. The entire variable domain, with the rest obtained from reference TRBV5-1 and TRBJ1-6, is as follows: KAGVTQTPRYLIKTRGQQVTLSCSPISGHRSVSWYQQTPGQGLQFLFEYFSETQRNKGNFPGRFSGRQFSNSRSEMNVSTLELGDSALYLCASSSPLGNFNSPLHFGNGTRLTVT.

This clonotype has more than one count but fewer than ten. The V gene is TRBV7-2, the J gene TRBJ2-7; maybe TRBD1 (6 bases). Germline V CDR1 and CDR2: SGHTA, FQGNSA. Trimming removed 5 bases from V and 3 bases from J, with 11 bases in between. CDR3 length: 13 amino acids. CDR3 loop: CASSLRTVYEQYF. The CDR3 DNA is TGTGCCAGCAGCCTTCGGACAGTCTACGAGCAGTACTTC. The full variable domain, in which reference TRBV7-2 and TRBJ2-7 provide the parts outside the CDR3, is GAGVSQSPSNKVTEKGKDVELRCDPISGHTALYWYRQSLGQGLEFLIYFQGNSAPDKSGLPSDRFSAERTGGSVSTLTIQRTQQEDSAVYLCASSLRTVYEQYFGPGTRLTVT.

This clonotype was recorded many times. The V and J genes are TRBV20-1 and TRBJ1-2, with TRBD1 identical over 8 bases. With V trimmed by 0 bases and J by 8 bases, 11 bases remained unmatched. The length of the CDR3 is 15 residues. Germline V gene lookup returns CDR1 DFQATT and CDR2 SNEGSKA (reference sequence). As DNA, the CDR3 is TGCAGTGCTAGAGATCTGAGACAGGGGATAGGCGGCTACACCTTC. Translation gives CSARDLRQGIGGYTF.

This clonotype came up a few times. The genes are TRBV15 and TRBJ2-3, with D hard to call. This CDR3 contains 14 residues. CDR1 LNHNV and CDR2 YYDKDF come from the germline V gene (reference sequence). V was shortened by 1 base and J by 2 bases, with 7 bases between the two germline ends. CDR3 amino acids: CATSRVAPTDTQYF. In nucleotides, the CDR3 is TGTGCCACCAGCAGAGTTGCCCCCACAGATACGCAGTATTTT.

The chain uses TRBV28 and TRBJ1-6; weak D call: TRBD1 (5 bases). CDR3 length: 15 amino acids. V dropped 3 bases and J dropped 7 bases, with 13 bases sitting between them. Looked up from germline, CDR1 is MDHEN and CDR2 is SYDVKM. In nucleotides, the CDR3 is TGTGCCAGCAGTTTTCCCGACAGATTGAATTCACCCCTCCACTTT. The encoded protein is CASSFPDRLNSPLHF.

The chain couples TRBV6-5 to TRBJ2-7; D unclear. This CDR3 spans 16 amino acids. Trimming stripped 0 bases from V and 1 base from J, with 13 bases between. Germline CDR1 MNHEY, CDR2 SVGAGI. The CDR3 sequence is CASSYSWVPDSYEQYF. In DNA form, the CDR3 reads TGTGCCAGCAGTTACTCGTGGGTCCCCGATTCCTACGAGCAGTACTTC.

This clonotype was found many times. V usage is TRBV10-3 and J usage is TRBJ1-3; D is unclear. V gave up 5 bases and J gave up 3 bases, with 14 bases separating them. Germline assignment: CDR1 ENHRY and CDR2 SYGVKD. This CDR3 comprises 15 residues. CDR3 in DNA: TGTGCCATCAGTACCCAGATGGCGTATGGAAACACCATATATTTT. Translation: CAISTQMAYGNTIYF.

The rearrangement links TRBV7-9 to TRBJ1-2; D is perhaps TRBD1 (6 bases). CDR3 size: 13 residues. Germline CDR1 SEHNR, CDR2 FQNEAQ (reference sequence). Trimming removed 5 bases at V and 6 bases at J, with 13 bases between. This CDR3 reads CASSRQVRDGYTF. The CDR3 DNA is TGTGCCAGCAGCAGACAGGTCAGGGATGGCTACACCTTC.

The rearrangement uses TRBV20-1 and TRBJ2-3; D possibly corresponds to TRBD2 (7 bases). The CDR3 has 13 amino acids. V lost 4 bases and J lost 3, with 11 bases in between. Germline lookup yields CDR1 DFQATT and CDR2 SNEGSKA (reference sequence). The CDR3 DNA reads TGCAGTGCTACGGGGGGCCTAACAGATACGCAGTATTTT. It specifies CSATGGLTDTQYF.

This clonotype was detected only a few times. Here the CDR3 reads CASSQDGAGPYEQYF. Here the CDR3 DNA reads TGTGCCAGCAGCCAAGATGGAGCGGGACCCTACGAGCAGTACTTC. This sequence joins TRBV4-2 and TRBJ2-7, with TRBD2 identical over 7 bases. Unmatched junction bases numbered 4, after V lost 0 bases and J lost 2 bases. CDR3 length equals 15 residues. CDR1 is LGHNA and CDR2 is YNFKEQ in the germline V gene.

This clonotype showed up just a few times. The rearrangement uses TRBV6-1 and TRBJ1-5, with 8 bases fitting TRBD1. The J segment lost 1 base and the V segment lost 6 bases, leaving 5 bases of the junction unmatched. The germline V gene has CDR1 MNHNS and CDR2 SASEGT. The CDR3 is made up of 15 amino acids. The CDR3 DNA reads TGTGCCAGCAGCCCAGGGGGCCAGAGCAATCAGCCCCAGCATTTT. This codes for CASSPGGQSNQPQHF.

The rearrangement links TRBV5-1 to TRBJ1-1; TRBD1 might be the D (6 bases). V gave up 0 bases and J gave up 2 bases, with 14 bases separating them. Germline-derived CDR1 and CDR2 are SGHRS and YFSETQ. The CDR3 runs 16 residues. Here the CDR3 reads CASSLGPSGANTEAFF. CDR3 DNA: TGCGCCAGCAGCTTGGGTCCCTCAGGGGCTAACACTGAAGCTTTCTTT.

This clonotype was picked up a small number of times. The chain joins TRBV6-1 to TRBJ2-2; the match to TRBD1 covers 7 bases. The CDR3 is 16 residues long. Germline V lookup: CDR1 MNHNS, CDR2 SASEGT. Trimming cost V 5 bases and J 1 base; bases outside gene matches: 7. The CDR3 loop reads CASSPTGTVNTGELFF. The CDR3 coding sequence is TGTGCCAGCAGTCCTACCGGGACAGTGAACACCGGGGAGCTGTTTTTT.

The chain uses TRBV20-1 and TRBJ2-7; D gene unclear. The CDR3 covers 15 residues. Germline loops: CDR1 DFQATT, CDR2 SNEGSKA (reference sequence). Trimming shortened V by 7 bases and J by 5 bases, and 24 bases separated the two germline ends. The CDR3 region has the DNA TGCAGTGTACGGGTCAGGTTTCGAGATGGAAACGAGCAGTACTTC. Encoded protein: CSVRVRFRDGNEQYF.

The chain recombines TRBV7-3 with TRBJ2-5, with TRBD2 identical over 9 bases. The V gene's germline CDR1 is SGHTA and CDR2 FQGTGA. CDR3 length equals 15 residues. V shed 1 base, J shed 4 bases, and the junction held 4 bases outside the gene matches. For the CDR3, the DNA is TGTGCCAGCAGCTTAAGGGGCGGGAGGGCAGAGACCCAGTACTTC. Translation gives CASSLRGGRAETQYF.